These 10 T cell receptor beta chains came from one sample sequenced in a study of T cells in localized non-small cell lung cancer. Assay: immunoSEQ multiplex PCR; the TCRdb copy retains only in-frame clones and omits some. Among 55,000 to 80,000 clones listed, roughly four fifths were seen once. The sample consisted of peripheral blood, taken before any cancer treatment. Receptors originate from a female donor of 60 years or more with stage I lung adenocarcinoma.

The rearrangement joins TRBV9 to TRBJ2-7; TRBD2 agrees at 7 bases. Germline V lookup: CDR1 SGDLS, CDR2 YYNGEE. Trimming removed 4 bases from V and 5 bases from J; junction bases left unmatched: 18. The CDR3 totals 17 residues. CDR3 nucleotides: TGTGCCAGCAGCCCAAAATCCGGGACTACCTGGGTACACGAGCAGTACTTC. Translating it yields CASSPKSGTTWVHEQYF.

This chain links TRBV6-5 with TRBJ2-1, with 8 bases aligning to TRBD2. The CDR3 is 14 amino acids. Trimming at V came to 0 bases and at J to 10 bases, leaving 5 bases not matched to a gene. Looked up from germline, CDR1 is MNHEY and CDR2 is SVGAGI. In DNA, the CDR3 is TGTGCCAGCAGTTACTCGGGACTAGTGGGGGAGCAGTTCTTC. It yields the protein CASSYSGLVGEQFF.

This clone has a single count. The chain couples TRBV30 to TRBJ1-2, with TRBD1 as a possible D gene (6 bases). Germline CDR1 and CDR2: GTSNPN and SVGIG (reference sequence). There are 16 residues in the CDR3. V lost 3 bases to trimming and J lost 2 bases, with 19 bases between them. The DNA of the CDR3 is TGTGCCTGGAGGGGCCCCGGGGGGGGGCCCAACTATGGCTACACCTTC. It is translated as CAWRGPGGGPNYGYTF.

The V and J genes are TRBV6-1 and TRBJ2-1; possibly TRBD2 for D (7 bases). The CDR3 totals 16 residues. V lost 6 bases and J lost 8, with 23 bases in between. CDR1 and CDR2 (germline): MNHNS, SASEGT. The CDR3 DNA is TGTGCCAGCAGGGAATTCCTAGGGGGGGCCTCGGATGAGCAGTTCTTC. It encodes CASREFLGGASDEQFF.

The rearrangement joins TRBV5-6 to TRBJ1-5; 11 bases are shared with TRBD1. CDR1 and CDR2 (germline): SGHDT, YYEEEE. The CDR3 has 16 residues. The trim removed 4 bases at V and 9 bases at J, leaving 12 bases unmatched. The CDR3 sequence is CASSTWGQGGPRPQHF. CDR3 bases: TGTGCCAGCAGCACGTGGGGACAGGGGGGGCCGAGGCCCCAGCATTTT.

The chain links TRBV7-4 to TRBJ2-7; D unclear. CDR1 and CDR2 from the germline V gene are SGHVT and SQSDAQ. The CDR3 has 14 residues. Trimming pared 7 bases from V and 2 bases from J, leaving 15 bases between. This chain's CDR3 is CASTLDWHPYEQYF. The CDR3 DNA follows: TGTGCCAGCACCCTAGACTGGCACCCCTACGAGCAGTACTTC.

This clone showed up just once. V gene TRBV7-9 combines with J gene TRBJ2-7; 8 nucleotides match TRBD2. The CDR3 totals 14 residues. V was pared by 5 bases and J by 2 bases, with 5 bases of the junction left unmatched. From germline, CDR1 is SEHNR and CDR2 FQNEAQ (reference sequence). The CDR3 sequence: CASSPRREAYEQYF. The CDR3 DNA reads TGTGCCAGCAGCCCCCGGCGGGAGGCCTACGAGCAGTACTTC.

The rearrangement uses TRBV19 and TRBJ2-7, with 9 bases fitting TRBD2. Germline V gene data show CDR1 as LNHDA and CDR2 as SQIVND (reference sequence). The CDR3 is made up of 13 amino acids. With V trimmed by 6 bases and J by 3 bases, 3 bases remained unmatched. The CDR3 nucleotides read TGTGCCAGTAGGAATAGCGGGGGCTACGAGCAGTACTTC. Amino acid sequence: CASRNSGGYEQYF.

This clone was seen a single time. V is TRBV7-6 and J is TRBJ2-1, with TRBD2 identical over 11 bases. The CDR3 covers 15 residues. V gave up 6 bases and J gave up 1 base; unmatched junction bases: 2. Germline assignment: CDR1 SGHVS and CDR2 FNYEAQ. The CDR3 protein is CASRRLAGSYNEQFF. As DNA, the CDR3 is TGTGCCAGCAGGAGACTAGCGGGATCCTACAATGAGCAGTTCTTC.

This chain connects TRBV2 to TRBJ2-2; D unclear. The CDR3 runs to 13 residues. Germline CDR1 reads SNHLY; CDR2 reads FYNNEI. The ends were cut back, 4 bases at V and 8 bases at J, with 11 bases in the middle. The CDR3 sequence: CASSGRVSGELFF. The CDR3 region has the DNA TGTGCCAGCAGTGGTAGGGTCTCGGGGGAGCTGTTTTTT.